This is a list of T cell receptor beta chains from one sample in a study of blood T cell repertoires in COVID-19. Method: immunoSEQ multiplex PCR; TCRdb's copy keeps in-frame clones and lacks some. The table shows nearly 50,000 clones, with about 84% occurring only once. The sample was peripheral blood. Every receptor here comes from a woman aged 60-70 years with acute or convalescent COVID-19. The conserved cysteine and the conserved F or W are not part of the CDR3 here. Only some rows state a clone size, as once, few, many or a class for expanded clones.

clone size | J gene | V gene | CDR3 protein
. | TRBJ2-6 | TRBV18 | ASSPSAGLAGANVLT
. | TRBJ2-1 | TRBV14 | ASSQTSGGGNEQF
. | TRBJ1-5 | TRBV6-2/TRBV6-3 | ASSYSGGNQPQH
once | TRBJ1-3 | TRBV5-8 | ASTSQGLSGNTIY
once | TRBJ1-3 | TRBV12-5 | ASGLGRQGTGNTIY
. | TRBJ2-3 | TRBV3-1/TRBV3-2 | ASSPGLAGTDTQY
. | TRBJ1-5 | TRBV2 | ASSPSQRGQPQH
few | TRBJ2-4 | TRBV12-5 | ASGLVLSTLSGSVQAKNIQY
. | TRBJ2-7 | TRBV11-2 | ASSATGAYEQY
. | TRBJ1-1 | TRBV14 | ASSLLRAGPVNTEAF
. | TRBJ1-4 | TRBV2 | ASTMGTGGEKLF
once | TRBJ1-1 | TRBV30 | AWSVGARMGTEAF
. | TRBJ1-1 | TRBV5-4 | ASSYGQGRGEAF
. | TRBJ2-3 | TRBV5-1 | ASSLARDRGTDTQY
. | TRBJ2-6 | TRBV5-1 | ASSSTGPSGANVLT
. | TRBJ1-1 | TRBV27 | ASSLSTAGRLEAF
. | TRBJ2-6 | TRBV2 | ASSPSISGANVLT
. | TRBJ2-3 | TRBV5-1 | ASSSRQGSTDTQY
. | TRBJ2-1 | TRBV5-1 | ASSLFGRIAGGPPNEQF
few | TRBJ2-1 | TRBV24-1 | ATSEGQGVEQF
. | TRBJ1-2 | TRBV29-1 | SVNGGRSDGYT
. | TRBJ2-2 | TRBV7-2 | ASSLPRTGGTGELF
. | TRBJ2-5 | TRBV11-3 | ASSFSSGGAQETQY
once | TRBJ2-2 | TRBV7-8 | ASSPVLNTGELF
. | TRBJ2-5 | TRBV11-3 | ASSHSGNLATQY
. | TRBJ2-1 | TRBV3-1/TRBV3-2 | ASSQESDEQF
. | TRBJ1-1 | TRBV7-8 | ASSYRDRVGTEAF
. | TRBJ2-1 | TRBV11-3 | ASSLDLGGPLGEQF
. | TRBJ1-1 | TRBV18 | ASSPPDRVTEAF
once | TRBJ2-7 | TRBV21-1 | ASSNCVTGGDEQY
. | TRBJ2-7 | TRBV3-1/TRBV3-2 | ASSPGGLEQY
. | TRBJ1-2 | TRBV7-9 | ATDWDRSYT
. | TRBJ1-3 | TRBV30 | AWSVVTGPGNTIY
. | TRBJ2-2 | TRBV5-1 | ASSLDGRGPNTGELF
. | TRBJ2-2 | TRBV7-8 | ASSLATNTGELF
. | TRBJ1-2 | TRBV29-1 | SVGTGGTGGYT
few | TRBJ2-7 | TRBV11-2 | ASSRDRDYEQY
few | TRBJ1-4 | TRBV7-6 | ASSLSRGRSEKLF
. | TRBJ2-1 | TRBV5-4 | ASSPGGRPEGEQF
. | TRBJ2-5 | TRBV5-1 | ASSLQLTGDHETQY
. | TRBJ2-4 | TRBV14 | ASSQDRTKNIQY
few | TRBJ1-3 | TRBV19 | ASGRTDLGNTIY
. | TRBJ2-6 | TRBV6-1 | ASSEAWTSSGANVLT
. | TRBJ1-2 | TRBV3-1/TRBV3-2 | ASSPTKAAASYGYT
. | TRBJ1-4 | TRBV19 | ASTQPGQHNEKLF
. | TRBJ2-7 | TRBV2 | ASRLAGNEQY
. | TRBJ2-3 | TRBV9 | ASSKLADTQY
. | TRBJ2-1 | TRBV19 | ASSTSGYNEQF
. | TRBJ2-1 | TRBV19 | ASSIAGGPYNEQF
. | TRBJ2-7 | TRBV18 | ASSPPTGGGEQY
. | TRBJ2-1 | TRBV7-9 | ASSRASSYNEQF
. | TRBJ2-2 | TRBV29-1 | SVGAGSRTGELF
few | TRBJ2-1 | TRBV6-4 | ASSDFAGGSLDEQF